This T cell receptor (beta chain) was obtained from a study of CD8 T cells in ankylosing spondylitis. Notes on the study in general: Disease-linked clones reportedly concentrated significantly in matched ankylosing spondylitis synovial fluid. Disease-linked clones displayed a CD8+ phenotype and appeared relatively rarely in peripheral blood. Seven or eight highly homologous variants made up a TCR beta motif, and this motif appeared characteristic of ankylosing spondylitis blood.

This clonotype was observed a handful of times. Its antigen is not identified. This CDR3 spans 14 amino acids. The germline V gene encodes CDR1 DFQATT and CDR2 SNEGSKA (reference sequence). Trimming shortened V by 6 bases and J by 1 base, and 16 bases separated the two germline ends. Quantitative 5'-RACE was performed with molecular barcodes, and it yielded the TCR beta libraries. TCRdb analysed the 5' RACE reads with MiXCR anew, one entry per CDR3 protein. The profile shows 150,000 to 200,000 distinct CDR3 sequences, approximately 10% of them singletons. The chain links TRBV20-1 to TRBJ2-7; tentatively, D is TRBD2 (6 bases). This sequence was found in a female donor with ankylosing spondylitis or in good health (not recorded which). Sequenced sample: blood, either unsorted or a sorted T cell fraction (not recorded which). The CDR3 reads CSAETGAGSYEQYF. CDR3 nucleotides: TGCAGTGCCGAGACGGGAGCGGGTTCCTACGAGCAGTACTTC.